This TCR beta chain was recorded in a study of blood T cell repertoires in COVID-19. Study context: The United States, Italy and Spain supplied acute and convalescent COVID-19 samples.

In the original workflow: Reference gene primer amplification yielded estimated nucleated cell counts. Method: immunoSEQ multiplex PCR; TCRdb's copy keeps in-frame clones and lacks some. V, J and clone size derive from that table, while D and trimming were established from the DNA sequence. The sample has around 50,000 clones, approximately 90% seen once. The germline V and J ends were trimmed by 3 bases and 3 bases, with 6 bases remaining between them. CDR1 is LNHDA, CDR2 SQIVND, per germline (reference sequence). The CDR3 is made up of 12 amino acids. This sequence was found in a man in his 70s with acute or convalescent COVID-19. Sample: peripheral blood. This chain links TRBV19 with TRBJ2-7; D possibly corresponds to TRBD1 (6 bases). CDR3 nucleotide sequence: TGTGCCAGTAGTATGGACAGCTACGAGCAGTACTTC. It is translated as CASSMDSYEQYF.